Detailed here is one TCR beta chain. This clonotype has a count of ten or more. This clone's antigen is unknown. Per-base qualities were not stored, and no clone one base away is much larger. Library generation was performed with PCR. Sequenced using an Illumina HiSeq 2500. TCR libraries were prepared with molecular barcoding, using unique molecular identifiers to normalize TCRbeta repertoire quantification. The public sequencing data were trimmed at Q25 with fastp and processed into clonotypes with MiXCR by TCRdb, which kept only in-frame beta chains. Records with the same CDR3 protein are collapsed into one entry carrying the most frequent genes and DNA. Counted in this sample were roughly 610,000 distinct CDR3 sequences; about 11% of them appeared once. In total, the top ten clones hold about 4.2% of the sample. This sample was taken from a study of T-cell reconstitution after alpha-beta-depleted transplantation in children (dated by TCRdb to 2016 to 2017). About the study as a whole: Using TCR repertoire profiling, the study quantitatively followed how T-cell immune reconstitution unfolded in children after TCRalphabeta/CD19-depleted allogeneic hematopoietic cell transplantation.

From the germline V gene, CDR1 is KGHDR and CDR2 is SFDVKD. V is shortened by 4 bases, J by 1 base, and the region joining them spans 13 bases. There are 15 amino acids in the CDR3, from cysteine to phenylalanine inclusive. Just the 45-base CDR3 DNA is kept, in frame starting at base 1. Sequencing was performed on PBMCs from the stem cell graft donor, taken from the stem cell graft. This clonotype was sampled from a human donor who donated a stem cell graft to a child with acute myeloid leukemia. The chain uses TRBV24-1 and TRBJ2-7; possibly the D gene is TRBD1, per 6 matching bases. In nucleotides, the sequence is TGTGCCACCAGTGACACCCCAGGGGAGTCCTACGAGCAGTACTTC. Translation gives CATSDTPGESYEQYF.